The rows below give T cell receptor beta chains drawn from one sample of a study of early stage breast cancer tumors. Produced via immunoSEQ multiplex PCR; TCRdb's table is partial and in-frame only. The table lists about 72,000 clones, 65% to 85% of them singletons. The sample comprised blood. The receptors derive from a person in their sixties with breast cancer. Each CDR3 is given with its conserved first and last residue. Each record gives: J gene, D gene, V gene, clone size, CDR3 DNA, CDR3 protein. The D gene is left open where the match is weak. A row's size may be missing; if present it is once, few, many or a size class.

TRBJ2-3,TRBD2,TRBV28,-,TGTGCCAGCAGTCTACAGGGACTAGCAGGCACAGATACGCAGTATTTT,CASSLQGLAGTDTQYF
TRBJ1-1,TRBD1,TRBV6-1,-,TGTGCCAGCGTGGACAGGGGAGGCACTGAAGCTTTCTTT,CASVDRGGTEAFF
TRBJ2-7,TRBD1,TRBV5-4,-,TGTGCCAGCAGCTTGTGGGGGACAGGCTACGACGAGCAGTACTTC,CASSLWGTGYDEQYF
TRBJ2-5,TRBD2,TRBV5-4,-,TGTGCCAGCAGCTCAAGCGGGGGGCTTCAAGAGACCCAGTACTTC,CASSSSGGLQETQYF
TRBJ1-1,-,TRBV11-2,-,TGTGCCAGCAGTCATATGAACACTGAAGCTTTCTTT,CASSHMNTEAFF
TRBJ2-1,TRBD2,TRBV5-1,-,TGCGCCAGCCGCTCTACTAGCGGGAGTGATGAGCAGTTCTTC,CASRSTSGSDEQFF
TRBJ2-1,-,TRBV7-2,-,TGTGCCAGCAGCTTGGGACTGAACAATGAGCAGTTCTTC,CASSLGLNNEQFF
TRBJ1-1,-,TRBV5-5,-,TGTGCCAGCAGCCCTGGAGGCAGACCTAACACTGAAGCTTTCTTT,CASSPGGRPNTEAFF
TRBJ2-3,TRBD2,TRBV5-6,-,TGTGCCAGCAGCTTGGTGCGGGGGACTAGCACAGATACGCAGTATTTT,CASSLVRGTSTDTQYF
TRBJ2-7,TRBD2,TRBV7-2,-,TGTGCCAGCAGCGGACGGGCGGGAGGGGGATCCTACGAGCAGTACTTC,CASSGRAGGGSYEQYF
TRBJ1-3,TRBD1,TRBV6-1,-,TGTGCCAGCAGTGACTGGACAGGGCCTGGAAACACCATATATTTT,CASSDWTGPGNTIYF
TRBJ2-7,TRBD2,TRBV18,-,TGTGCCAGCTCACCTTCTAGCGGGCCCTACGAGCAGTACTTC,CASSPSSGPYEQYF
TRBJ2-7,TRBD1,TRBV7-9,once,TGTGCCAGCAGCTCCACAGGGGGCATATCCTACGAGCAGTACTTC,CASSSTGGISYEQYF
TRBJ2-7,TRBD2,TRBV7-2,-,TGTGCCAGCAGCTTACACCCTCCGCTAGCGGGGGGTTACGAGCAGTACTTC,CASSLHPPLAGGYEQYF
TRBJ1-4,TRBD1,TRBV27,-,TGTGCCAGCAGTTCGACAGGGGTAACAACTAATGAAAAACTGTTTTTT,CASSSTGVTTNEKLFF
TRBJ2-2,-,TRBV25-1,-,TGTGCCAGCATCTCTGCCGGGGAGCTGTTTTTT,CASISAGELFF
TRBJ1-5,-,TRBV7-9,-,TGTGCCAGCAGCTTAGGCGGTGGGATCGCTCGTAGTCAGCCCCAGCATTTT,CASSLGGGIARSQPQHF
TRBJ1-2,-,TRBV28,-,TGTGCCAGCAGTCTTAGATCCTATGGCTACACCTTC,CASSLRSYGYTF